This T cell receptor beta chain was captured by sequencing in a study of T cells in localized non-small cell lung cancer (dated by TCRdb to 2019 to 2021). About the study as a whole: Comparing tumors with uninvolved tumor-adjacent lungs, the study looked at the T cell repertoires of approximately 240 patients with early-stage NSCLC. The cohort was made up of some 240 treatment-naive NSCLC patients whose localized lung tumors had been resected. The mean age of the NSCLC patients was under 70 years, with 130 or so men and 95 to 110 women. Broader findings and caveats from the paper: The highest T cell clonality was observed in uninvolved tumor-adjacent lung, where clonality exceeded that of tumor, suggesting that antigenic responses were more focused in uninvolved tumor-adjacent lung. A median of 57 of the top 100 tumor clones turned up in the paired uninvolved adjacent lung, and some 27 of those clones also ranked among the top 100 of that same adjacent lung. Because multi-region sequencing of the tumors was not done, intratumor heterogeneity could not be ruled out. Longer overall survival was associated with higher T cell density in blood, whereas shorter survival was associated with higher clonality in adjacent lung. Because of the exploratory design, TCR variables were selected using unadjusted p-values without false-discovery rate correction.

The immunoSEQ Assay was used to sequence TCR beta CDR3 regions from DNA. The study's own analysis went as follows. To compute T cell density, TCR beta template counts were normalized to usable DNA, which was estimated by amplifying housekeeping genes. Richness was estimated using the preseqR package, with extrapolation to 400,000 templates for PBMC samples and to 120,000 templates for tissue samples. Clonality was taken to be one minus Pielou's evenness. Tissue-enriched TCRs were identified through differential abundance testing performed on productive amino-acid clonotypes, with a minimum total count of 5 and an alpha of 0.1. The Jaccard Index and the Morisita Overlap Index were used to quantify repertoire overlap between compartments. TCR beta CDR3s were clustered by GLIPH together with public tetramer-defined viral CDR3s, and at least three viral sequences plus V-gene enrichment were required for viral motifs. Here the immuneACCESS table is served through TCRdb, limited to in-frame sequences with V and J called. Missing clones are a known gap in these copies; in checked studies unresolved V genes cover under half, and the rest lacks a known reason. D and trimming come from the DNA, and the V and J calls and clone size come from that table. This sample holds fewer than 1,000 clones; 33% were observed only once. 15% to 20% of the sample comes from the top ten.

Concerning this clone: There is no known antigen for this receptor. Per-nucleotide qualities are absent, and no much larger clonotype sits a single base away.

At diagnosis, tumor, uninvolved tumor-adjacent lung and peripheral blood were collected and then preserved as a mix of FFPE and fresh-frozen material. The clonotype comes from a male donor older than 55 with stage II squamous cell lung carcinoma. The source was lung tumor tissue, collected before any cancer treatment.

This receptor has the CDR3 CASSQDLRVSYEQYF. The nucleotide sequence reads as follows: TGCGCCAGCAGCCAAGATCTGAGGGTTTCCTACGAGCAGTACTTC. The sequence joins TRBV5-1 to TRBJ2-7; perhaps TRBD2 is the D gene, with 5 bases matching. The V and J ends are trimmed by 4 bases and 1 base, leaving 15 bases between them. From the cysteine up to the phenylalanine, the CDR3 has a length of 15 residues. Kept here is only the CDR3 DNA, which spans 45 bases and is read in frame from base 1. Per the germline V gene, SGHRS is the CDR1 and YFSETQ is the CDR2.